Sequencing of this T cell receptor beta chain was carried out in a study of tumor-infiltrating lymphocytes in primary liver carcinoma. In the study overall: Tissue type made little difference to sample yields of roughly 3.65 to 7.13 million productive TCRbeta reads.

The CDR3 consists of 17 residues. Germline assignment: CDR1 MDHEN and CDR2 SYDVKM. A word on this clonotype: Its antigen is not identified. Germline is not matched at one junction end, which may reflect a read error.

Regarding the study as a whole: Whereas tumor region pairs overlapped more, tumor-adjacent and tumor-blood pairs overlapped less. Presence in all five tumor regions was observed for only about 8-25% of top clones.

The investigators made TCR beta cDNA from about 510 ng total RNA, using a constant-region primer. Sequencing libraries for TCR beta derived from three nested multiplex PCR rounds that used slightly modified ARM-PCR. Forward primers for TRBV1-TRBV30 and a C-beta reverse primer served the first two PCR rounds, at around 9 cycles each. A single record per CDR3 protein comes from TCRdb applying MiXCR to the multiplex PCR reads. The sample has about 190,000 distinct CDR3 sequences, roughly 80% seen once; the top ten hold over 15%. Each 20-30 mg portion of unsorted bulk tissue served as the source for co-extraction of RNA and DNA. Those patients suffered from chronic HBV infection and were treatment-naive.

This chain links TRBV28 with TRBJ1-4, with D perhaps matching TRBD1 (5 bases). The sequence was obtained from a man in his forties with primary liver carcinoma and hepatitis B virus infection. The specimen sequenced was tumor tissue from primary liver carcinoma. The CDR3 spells CASSGRYRSATNEKLFF. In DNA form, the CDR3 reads TGTGCCAGCAGTGGCCGATACAGGAGTGCAACCAATGAAAAACTGTTTTTT.